Following are 32 T cell receptor beta chains from one sample sequenced in a study of T cell changes during pregnancy in multiple sclerosis. The protocol was immunoSEQ multiplex PCR, while the TCRdb copy is restricted to in-frame clones and leaves out a portion. In the table there are 70,000 to 80,000 clones, roughly 94% of which are singletons. The specimen was peripheral blood, collected in the third trimester of pregnancy. These receptors all stem from a female donor with multiple sclerosis, enrolled in a pregnancy study.

The J gene is TRBJ2-2, the V gene TRBV9; 7 bases fit TRBD2. Losses at the gene ends were 4 bases for V and 2 bases for J; bases not matched to a gene: 8. CDR3 length: 16 residues. Germline CDR1 is SGDLS and CDR2 is YYNGEE. DNA of the CDR3: TGTGCCAGCAGCCCCGGACTAGTAGCTAACACCGGGGAGCTGTTTTTT. This sequence encodes CASSPGLVANTGELFF.

The genes are TRBV29-1 and TRBJ1-5; D might be TRBD1 (6 bases). Germline lookup yields CDR1 SQVTM and CDR2 ANQGSEA. The length of the CDR3 is 16 residues. With 0 bases removed from V and 12 bases from J, the gap between germline ends came to 24 bases. The CDR3, as DNA: TGCAGCGTTGAAGATGCCAGCTGGGGGCTCTCAGGGGTCCAGCATTTT. It codes for CSVEDASWGLSGVQHF.

The V call is TRBV10-1, the J call TRBJ2-6; tentatively, D is TRBD1 (6 bases). The V end was cut by 6 bases, the J end by 0 bases, with 24 bases between. This CDR3 comprises 20 residues. CDR1 and CDR2 (germline): WNHNN, SYGVQD (reference sequence). The CDR3 DNA is TGCGCCAGCAGGACCCACGAGGATGGGGGCCTCCACTCTGGGGCCAACGTCCTGACTTTC. It yields the protein CASRTHEDGGLHSGANVLTF.

CDR3 nucleotide sequence: TGCGCCAGCAGCCAATTCCCGGGACAGAACACCGGGGAGCTGTTTTTT. It encodes CASSQFPGQNTGELFF. This chain connects TRBV4-3 to TRBJ2-2; possible D gene TRBD1, 6 bases. V gave up 2 bases and J gave up 1 base, with 11 bases separating them. CDR1 and CDR2 from the germline V gene are LGHNA and YSLEER. This CDR3 has 16 amino acids.

The rearrangement joins TRBV19 to TRBJ1-1; no reliable D call. V gave up 9 bases and J gave up 6 bases, with 23 bases separating them. Germline V CDR1 and CDR2: LNHDA, SQIVND (reference sequence). This CDR3 has 15 amino acids. As DNA, the CDR3 is TGTGCCAGCAGAGGGAGGGAGGTTGCCCTCCCTGAAGCTTTCTTT. It specifies CASRGREVALPEAFF.

The chain joins TRBV5-6 to TRBJ2-5, with no clear D. This CDR3 has 14 residues. Germline values: CDR1 SGHDT, CDR2 YYEEEE. The germline V and J ends were trimmed by 3 bases and 6 bases, with 15 bases remaining between them. CDR3 sequence: CASSYGTVQQTQYF. The CDR3 coding sequence is TGTGCCAGCAGCTACGGAACAGTCCAGCAGACCCAGTACTTC.

This clone appeared once. The rearrangement uses TRBV27 and TRBJ2-7, with D possibly matching TRBD1 (8 bases). V dropped 4 bases and J dropped 6 bases, with 10 bases sitting between them. Germline CDR1 reads MNHEY; CDR2 reads SMNVEV (reference sequence). This CDR3 is 12 amino acids long. CDR3 loop: CASSYRGGEQYF. The CDR3 nucleotides are TGTGCCAGCAGTTACAGGGGGGGCGAGCAGTACTTC.

The chain has TRBV5-1 and TRBJ2-1; tentatively, D is TRBD2 (7 bases). CDR3 size: 17 residues. CDR1 SGHRS and CDR2 YFSETQ come from the germline V gene. The V and J ends lost 3 bases and 3 bases respectively, with 19 bases between them. The CDR3 reads CASSSGATGGYYNEQFF. The CDR3 nucleotides read TGCGCCAGCAGCTCGGGGGCTACGGGGGGATACTACAATGAGCAGTTCTTC.

The CDR3 is CASTPTSSGANVLTF. DNA of the CDR3: TGTGCCAGCACCCCGACATCCTCTGGGGCCAACGTCCTGACTTTC. This sequence joins TRBV6-6 and TRBJ2-6; D uncertain. CDR1 and CDR2 (germline): MNHNY, SVGAGI (reference sequence). The CDR3 loop spans 15 amino acids. Trimming cost V 7 bases and J 0 bases, with 10 bases left between them.

The chain links TRBV5-1 to TRBJ2-7; possible D gene TRBD1, 6 bases. Per germline, CDR1 SGHRS and CDR2 YFSETQ. Trimming took 1 base from V and 2 from J, leaving 10 bases between them. This CDR3 is built from 14 residues. DNA for the CDR3: TGCGCCAGCAGCTTGACAGGGCCCCCCTACGAGCAGTACTTC. Its protein product is CASSLTGPPYEQYF.

This sequence joins TRBV5-4 and TRBJ1-6; unclear D gene. Looked up from germline, CDR1 is SGHNT and CDR2 is YYREEE (reference sequence). The germline V and J ends were trimmed by 4 bases and 10 bases, with 18 bases remaining between them. The length of the CDR3 is 15 residues. The CDR3, as DNA: TGTGCCAGCAGCCGAAATGCGGCGGGCGACTCACCCCTCCACTTT. This translates into CASSRNAAGDSPLHF.

The chain links TRBV6-5 to TRBJ2-2, with 7 bases lining up with TRBD2. This CDR3 is built from 16 residues. Trimming removed 1 base from V and 1 base from J; junction bases left unmatched: 3. CDR1 is MNHEY and CDR2 is SVGAGI in the germline V gene. In DNA, the CDR3 is TGTGCCAGCAGTTACTTGACTAGCCTGAACACCGGGGAGCTGTTTTTT. It encodes CASSYLTSLNTGELFF.

The chain links TRBV10-3 to TRBJ2-1, with 12 bases identical to TRBD2. The V gene's germline CDR1 is ENHRY and CDR2 SYGVKD. The CDR3 is 17 amino acids. J lost 1 base, V lost 2 bases, and 3 bases had no gene match. The CDR3 nucleotides read TGTGCCATCAGTGAGCGACTAGCGGGGGCGTCCTACAATGAGCAGTTCTTC. Translation gives CAISERLAGASYNEQFF.

The rearrangement uses TRBV27 and TRBJ1-5; weak D call: TRBD1 (5 bases). Per germline, CDR1 MNHEY and CDR2 SMNVEV (reference sequence). Trimming cost V 5 bases and J 5 bases, with 13 bases left between them. The CDR3 sequence is 14 residues long. CDR3 sequence (DNA): TGTGCCAGCAGTCCTCAGGGAGGACATCAGCCCCAGCATTTT. Amino acid sequence: CASSPQGGHQPQHF.

V usage is TRBV18 and J usage is TRBJ2-3; TRBD2 agrees at 10 bases. This CDR3 is 16 amino acids long. Per germline, CDR1 KGHSH and CDR2 LQKENI. The junction had 6 bases not matched to a gene; V was cut back by 5 bases and J by 1 base. The CDR3 DNA sequence: TGTGCCAGCTCATCGCTAGCGGGGGCCCGCACAGATACGCAGTATTTT. This gives the protein CASSSLAGARTDTQYF. Based on the CDR3 plus reference TRBV18 and TRBJ2-3, the full variable domain is NAGVMQNPRHLVRRRGQEARLRCSPMKGHSHVYWYRQLPEEGLKFMVYLQKENIIDESGMPKERFSAEFPKEGPSILRIQQVVRGDSAAYFCASSSLAGARTDTQYFGPGTRLTVL.

In the case of this clone: This sample includes further DNA sequences coding for the same CDR3. The chain has TRBV7-3 and TRBJ2-1, with 14 positions matching TRBD2. CDR1 SGHTA and CDR2 FQGTGA come from the germline V gene. The CDR3 is 19 residues long. Trimming cost V 3 bases and J 1 base; bases outside gene matches: 8. The CDR3 bases are TGTGCCAGCAGCTTTTGGGGGACTAGCGGGGGCGGGTCCTACAATGAGCAGTTCTTC. It translates to CASSFWGTSGGGSYNEQFF.

The V call is TRBV25-1, the J call TRBJ1-2; 7 positions agree with TRBD1. In germline, CDR1 is MGHDK, CDR2 SYGVNS. The CDR3 sequence is 16 residues long. V gave up 6 bases and J gave up 6 bases; unmatched junction bases: 16. Here the CDR3 reads CASRAIGQGGWNGYTF. The CDR3 DNA is TGTGCCAGCAGGGCTATAGGCCAGGGGGGATGGAATGGCTACACCTTC.

This sequence joins TRBV2 and TRBJ2-3, with 7 bases identical to TRBD1. V gave up 1 base and J gave up 2 bases; unmatched junction bases: 3. The CDR3 has 15 amino acids. Germline-derived CDR1 and CDR2 are SNHLY and FYNNEI. The CDR3 nucleotides are TGTGCCAGCAGTGAAGACGGGACAGCCACAGATACGCAGTATTTT. Translated, it gives CASSEDGTATDTQYF.

The V gene is TRBV7-2, the J gene TRBJ2-5; the D gene is possibly TRBD1 (6 bases). With 1 base removed from V and 4 bases from J, the gap between germline ends came to 10 bases. The CDR3 runs to 14 residues. Germline V gene lookup returns CDR1 SGHTA and CDR2 FQGNSA. This CDR3 reads CASSLVQGIETQYF. The CDR3 bases are TGTGCCAGCAGCTTAGTACAGGGAATAGAGACCCAGTACTTC.

This clone came up once. CDR3 region: CASSHRGIWETQYF. CDR3 coding DNA: TGTGCCAGCAGCCACAGGGGAATTTGGGAGACCCAGTACTTC. This chain joins TRBV14 and TRBJ2-5, with D possibly TRBD1 on 6 matching bases. The CDR3 is 14 amino acids. Germline V gene data show CDR1 as SGHDN and CDR2 as FVKESK. V was trimmed by 3 bases and J by 5 bases, leaving 13 bases between them. The variable domain in full, with the rest retrieved from reference TRBV14 and TRBJ2-5, is EAGVTQFPSHSVIEKGQTVTLRCDPISGHDNLYWYRRVMGKEIKFLLHFVKESKQDESGMPNNRFLAERTGGTYSTLKVQPAELEDSGVYFCASSHRGIWETQYFGPGTRLLVL.

The chain recombines TRBV5-4 with TRBJ2-2, with TRBD2 matching 7 bases. Germline V gene data show CDR1 as SGHNT and CDR2 as YYREEE (reference sequence). The CDR3 totals 16 residues. The junction had 7 bases not matched to a gene; V was cut back by 0 bases and J by 5 bases. The DNA of the CDR3 is TGTGCCAGCAGCTTGGCCGGGACTACCATAACCGGGGAGCTGTTTTTT. As protein: CASSLAGTTITGELFF.

The chain has TRBV7-9 and TRBJ1-5, with TRBD1 matching 9 bases. The CDR3 runs 14 residues. The V and J ends lost 1 base and 6 bases, in that order; junction bases with no gene match: 1. CDR1 is SEHNR, CDR2 FQNEAQ, per germline (reference sequence). This CDR3 is CASSLGDRAQPQHF. The CDR3 nucleotides read TGTGCCAGCAGCTTAGGGGACAGGGCTCAGCCCCAGCATTTT.

This clone has only one observation. The chain recombines TRBV6-6 with TRBJ1-6; D uncertain. CDR1 is MNHNY and CDR2 is SVGAGI in the germline V gene (reference sequence). The CDR3 is 14 amino acids. The V gene lost 0 bases and the J gene lost 13 bases, with 13 bases spanning the gap. CDR3 sequence: CASSYSSGSSPLHF. The CDR3 DNA is TGTGCCAGCAGTTACTCTTCAGGATCTTCCCCCCTCCACTTT.

CDR3 sequence reads: CAWRVPARPNTEAFF. CDR3 coding DNA: TGTGCCTGGAGAGTGCCAGCGAGACCGAACACTGAAGCTTTCTTT. The chain links TRBV30 to TRBJ1-1; D unresolved. The CDR3 totals 15 residues. Trimming removed 3 bases from V and 1 base from J, with 15 bases in between. Germline CDR1 is GTSNPN and CDR2 is SVGIG (reference sequence).

The V gene is TRBV6-5, the J gene TRBJ2-2; no clear D. Trimming cost V 0 bases and J 2 bases, with 7 bases left between them. The CDR3 has 15 amino acids. Germline-derived CDR1 and CDR2 are MNHEY and SVGAGI. The CDR3 nucleotides read TGTGCCAGCAGTTACTCGCCCTACAACACCGGGGAGCTGTTTTTT. Translating it yields CASSYSPYNTGELFF.

J is TRBJ1-3 and V is TRBV5-4, with D perhaps matching TRBD1 (5 bases). CDR3 length: 15 residues. Germline loops: CDR1 SGHNT, CDR2 YYREEE (reference sequence). Trimming took 5 bases from V and 4 from J, leaving 16 bases between them. The DNA of the CDR3 is TGTGCCAGCAGTATGGTGGGGGGACCAGGAAACACCATATATTTT. It codes for CASSMVGGPGNTIYF.

The rearrangement joins TRBV5-8 to TRBJ1-6, with TRBD1 identical over 8 bases. The CDR3 runs 16 residues. Losses at the gene ends were 0 bases for V and 10 bases for J; bases not matched to a gene: 9. CDR1 and CDR2 (germline): SGHTS, YDEGEE. The CDR3 DNA sequence: TGTGCCAGCAGCTTGGGCGCAGGGGGCGCGCGGTCACCCCTCCACTTT. It encodes CASSLGAGGARSPLHF.

The chain joins TRBV5-1 to TRBJ2-5, with TRBD2 matching 11 bases. CDR3 length equals 16 residues. Germline values: CDR1 SGHRS, CDR2 YFSETQ. Trimming at V came to 0 bases and at J to 5 bases, leaving 6 bases not matched to a gene. The CDR3, as DNA: TGCGCCAGCAGCTTGGGGACTAGCGGGCAGGGGGAGACCCAGTACTTC. The encoded protein is CASSLGTSGQGETQYF. Combining the CDR3 with reference TRBV5-1 and TRBJ2-5 gives the whole variable domain KAGVTQTPRYLIKTRGQQVTLSCSPISGHRSVSWYQQTPGQGLQFLFEYFSETQRNKGNFPGRFSGRQFSNSRSEMNVSTLELGDSALYLCASSLGTSGQGETQYFGPGTRLLVL.

The rearrangement joins TRBV9 to TRBJ1-2; tentative D call: TRBD1 (5 bases). The CDR3 loop spans 12 amino acids. V lost 3 bases to trimming and J lost 8 bases, with 11 bases between them. CDR1 and CDR2 (germline): SGDLS, YYNGEE. For the CDR3, the DNA is TGTGCCAGCAGCGGACTGGGGGGGGGCTACACCTTC. Its protein is CASSGLGGGYTF. The whole variable domain, remainder taken from reference TRBV9 and TRBJ1-2, is DSGVTQTPKHLITATGQRVTLRCSPRSGDLSVYWYQQSLDQGLQFLIQYYNGEERAKGNILERFSAQQFPDLHSELNLSSLELGDSALYFCASSGLGGGYTFGSGTRLTVV.

This chain links TRBV7-9 with TRBJ2-2; D is perhaps TRBD1 (6 bases). V was clipped by 7 bases and J by 6 bases, with 18 bases between them. CDR3 length equals 15 residues. Germline loops: CDR1 SEHNR, CDR2 FQNEAQ (reference sequence). The CDR3 nucleotides read TGTGCCAGCATTAGGAACAGGGCCACGGCCGGGGAGCTGTTTTTT. Translation: CASIRNRATAGELFF.

V usage is TRBV5-6 and J usage is TRBJ1-1; D remains unclear. V was pared by 5 bases and J by 6 bases, with 17 bases between. The germline V gene has CDR1 SGHDT and CDR2 YYEEEE. CDR3 length: 14 residues. Here the CDR3 DNA reads TGTGCCAGCAGTGACCCTTTCGGAGGTTCTGAAGCTTTCTTT. Protein sequence: CASSDPFGGSEAFF.

Note on this clone: A junction boundary mismatches the germline segment, possibly from a read error. This rearrangement joins TRBV4-3 to TRBJ2-7; D is unresolved. This CDR3 region has 13 residues. Germline loops: CDR1 LGHNA, CDR2 YSLEER. The CDR3 sequence is CAGSQVTGYEQYF. The CDR3 DNA follows: TGCGCCGGCAGCCAAGTTACCGGGTATGAGCAGTACTTC.